The 16 T cell receptor beta chains below all came from one sample that was sequenced in a study of T cell responses to AZD1222 COVID-19 vaccine. Here immunoSEQ multiplex PCR was the method, and the copy in TCRdb shows in-frame clones only, minus some. Among 70,000 to 95,000 clones listed, more than 80% were seen once. The material sequenced was peripheral blood, taken 28 days after the second AZD1222 dose. The receptors stem from an adult who received the AZD1222 COVID-19 vaccine.

V usage is TRBV4-3 and J usage is TRBJ2-3; TRBD2 is a possible D gene (5 bases). V lost 4 bases and J lost 3, with 11 bases in between. The CDR3 spans 14 residues. Looked up from germline, CDR1 is LGHNA and CDR2 is YSLEER. For the CDR3, the DNA is TGCGCCAGCAGCCCTTGGACTCCTACAGATACGCAGTATTTT. This codes for CASSPWTPTDTQYF.

The rearrangement joins TRBV27 to TRBJ1-3; D is ambiguous. Germline CDR1 is MNHEY and CDR2 is SMNVEV (reference sequence). This CDR3 region has 15 residues. Trimming pared 5 bases from V and 4 bases from J, leaving 15 bases between. CDR3 coding DNA: TGTGCCAGCAGTCTGGCAGACCGCGGCGGAAACACCATATATTTT. Amino acid sequence: CASSLADRGGNTIYF.

V gene TRBV4-3 combines with J gene TRBJ1-2, with 7 bases that match TRBD1. Trimming at V came to 4 bases and at J to 3 bases, leaving 5 bases not matched to a gene. The CDR3 runs to 14 residues. Germline values: CDR1 LGHNA, CDR2 YSLEER. The CDR3 coding sequence is TGCGCCAGCAGCCCCCGACAGGGTGACTATGGCTACACCTTC. It encodes CASSPRQGDYGYTF.

The chain carries TRBV6-1 and TRBJ1-6; 9 nucleotides agree with TRBD1. The CDR3 totals 18 residues. The V gene's germline CDR1 is MNHNS and CDR2 SASEGT. Trimming took 4 bases from V and 3 from J; bases not matched to a gene: 10. CDR3: CASSAGTGLTLYNSPLHF. CDR3 DNA sequence: TGTGCCAGCAGTGCCGGGACAGGGCTTACCCTCTATAATTCACCCCTCCACTTT.

The chain uses TRBV7-9 and TRBJ2-2, with D perhaps matching TRBD2 (5 bases). The germline CDR1 and CDR2 sequences are SEHNR and FQNEAQ (reference sequence). The length of the CDR3 is 15 residues. Trimming took off 1 base at V and 5 bases at J, with 11 bases between the two ends. The CDR3 here is CASSLGGSKTGELFF. CDR3 bases: TGTGCCAGCAGCTTAGGCGGGTCCAAGACCGGGGAGCTGTTTTTT.

The chain combines TRBV19 with TRBJ1-6; 9 bases agree with TRBD1. Trimming cost V 11 bases and J 0 bases; bases outside gene matches: 11. The CDR3 spans 17 residues. The V gene's germline CDR1 is LNHDA and CDR2 SQIVND (reference sequence). DNA of the CDR3: TGTGCCTCCAGACCGGGACAGGGTAGCTCCTATAATTCACCCCTCCACTTT. Protein product: CASRPGQGSSYNSPLHF.

The count of this clone is one. J is TRBJ2-3 and V is TRBV14; 11 positions match TRBD2. Trimming removed 4 bases from V and 0 bases from J; junction bases left unmatched: 15. Germline CDR1 reads SGHDN; CDR2 reads FVKESK. The CDR3 length is 20 residues. The CDR3 spells CASSLKDSGRAATSTDTQYF. The DNA of the CDR3 is TGTGCCAGCAGCCTCAAGGATAGCGGGAGGGCCGCAACTAGCACAGATACGCAGTATTTT.

The rearrangement links TRBV10-3 to TRBJ1-2, with TRBD1 matching over 7 bases. The CDR3 runs 12 residues. Trimming took 10 bases from V and 3 from J; bases not matched to a gene: 5. Germline V gene data show CDR1 as ENHRY and CDR2 as SYGVKD. The CDR3 sequence is CATQGGDYGYTF. DNA of the CDR3: TGTGCCACCCAGGGGGGCGACTATGGCTACACCTTC.

The chain employs TRBV28 and TRBJ1-3; 12 nucleotides agree with TRBD1. After removal of 3 bases from V and 7 bases from J, the junction contained 7 bases not matched to a gene. CDR3 size: 16 residues. Germline V gene data show CDR1 as MDHEN and CDR2 as SYDVKM. The CDR3 DNA reads as TGTGCCAGCAGTTTGGGGACAGGGGGCGTTCGGAACACCATATATTTT. It codes for CASSLGTGGVRNTIYF.

J is TRBJ2-7 and V is TRBV7-8, with D perhaps matching TRBD1 (5 bases). CDR3 length: 11 amino acids. Trimming took 3 bases from V and 6 from J, leaving 6 bases between them. Germline CDR1 reads SGHVS; CDR2 reads FQNEAQ. The CDR3 DNA is TGTGCCAGCAGCTTTCAGGGCGAGCAGTACTTC. Translating it yields CASSFQGEQYF.

V and J are TRBV29-1 and TRBJ1-4; unclear D gene. Deletions cut 5 bases from V and 3 bases from J, with 10 bases between. The CDR3 has 13 residues. Germline values: CDR1 SQVTM, CDR2 ANQGSEA. CDR3 coding DNA: TGCAGCGTTCGGCGGGGAGCTAATGAAAAACTGTTTTTT. Translating gives CSVRRGANEKLFF.

V is TRBV7-9 and J is TRBJ2-3, with TRBD1 as a possible D gene (6 bases). Trimming cost V 2 bases and J 0 bases, with 9 bases left between them. Germline loops: CDR1 SEHNR, CDR2 FQNEAQ (reference sequence). The CDR3 sequence is 15 residues long. CDR3: CASSLWTESTDTQYF. For the CDR3, the DNA is TGTGCCAGCAGCTTATGGACAGAGAGCACAGATACGCAGTATTTT.

The J gene is TRBJ1-1, the V gene TRBV5-1, with D unresolved. Per germline, CDR1 SGHRS and CDR2 YFSETQ. The CDR3 runs 15 residues. The V and J ends lost 4 bases and 3 bases respectively, with 16 bases between them. This CDR3 is CASSRKGFRDTEAFF. CDR3 nucleotides: TGCGCCAGCAGCCGCAAGGGTTTTCGGGACACTGAAGCTTTCTTT.

This clone has only one observation. V gene TRBV10-3 combines with J gene TRBJ1-1, with D possibly TRBD1 on 6 matching bases. The V end lost 8 bases, the J end lost 7 bases, and 14 bases lay between the germline ends. The CDR3 has 12 amino acids. Per germline, CDR1 ENHRY and CDR2 SYGVKD. DNA of the CDR3: TGTGCCATCGCCGGGTCAGGGGTTGAAGCTTTCTTT. Translating it yields CAIAGSGVEAFF.

The rearrangement links TRBV6-5 to TRBJ1-5; D unclear. V shed 8 bases and J shed 4 bases, with 15 bases lying between them. Germline loops: CDR1 MNHEY, CDR2 SVGAGI. The CDR3 is 14 amino acids. The CDR3 sequence is CASLLHVGNQPQHF. CDR3 bases: TGTGCCAGCCTTCTCCATGTGGGGAATCAGCCCCAGCATTTT.

V and J are TRBV3-1 (or the pseudogene TRBV3-2) and TRBJ2-1; no clear D gene. Germline lookup yields CDR1 LGHDT and CDR2 YNNKEL (reference sequence). V gave up 0 bases and J gave up 2 bases, with 5 bases separating them. The CDR3 covers 14 residues. CDR3 amino acids: CASSQDWAYNEQFF. The CDR3 DNA sequence: TGTGCCAGCAGCCAAGATTGGGCCTACAATGAGCAGTTCTTC.